The next 25 T cell receptor beta chains were all read from a single sample in a study of metastatic and nonmetastatic thyroid tumors (TCRdb year 2020). None of the patients had been given any treatment before thyroid surgery. Libraries came from PCR. Instrument on record: Illumina HiSeq 4000. TCRdb reran the public reads through fastp at Q25 and MiXCR, keeping productive beta chains. The sample records about 50,000 clones, around 20% of which are singletons. The ten largest account for 3.5% to 5% of the sample. Sequencing used blood. All receptors derive from a female donor with papillary thyroid cancer or a benign thyroid nodule (not recorded which). Some clones in this sample may be carry-over from other donors' samples.

In this sample, this clone turned up many times. The J gene is TRBJ2-5, the V gene TRBV6-1, with 9 positions matching TRBD1. The V gene's germline CDR1 is MNHNS and CDR2 SASEGT. This CDR3 spans 14 amino acids. V shed 3 bases and J 5 bases; nucleotides not matched to a gene: 4. The CDR3 region is CASSETGGRETQYF. The DNA for the CDR3 is TGTGCCAGCAGTGAGACAGGGGGTAGGGAGACCCAGTACTTC.

V gene TRBV2 combines with J gene TRBJ1-2; D is unclear. Germline V gene data show CDR1 as SNHLY and CDR2 as FYNNEI. CDR3 length: 15 residues. V lost 5 bases and J lost 0, with 13 bases in between. CDR3 in amino acids: CASSPDGWSNYGYTF. The DNA for the CDR3 is TGTGCCAGCAGTCCGGACGGATGGTCTAACTATGGCTACACCTTC.

To note about this clone: Germline is not matched at one junction end, which may reflect a read error. The sample holds other DNA sequences that translate to the same CDR3. The chain couples TRBV6-1 to TRBJ1-2; D may be TRBD1 (5 bases). This CDR3 region has 12 residues. Germline lookup yields CDR1 MNHNS and CDR2 SASEGT. The CDR3 nucleotides are TGTGCGAGCAGTGAGGGGTCATATGGCTACACCTTC. It yields the protein CASSEGSYGYTF.

This clone has ten or more counts. The rearrangement uses TRBV7-3 and TRBJ2-1, with a weak D call TRBD2 (5 bases). Germline V gene sequence: CDR1 SGHTA, CDR2 FQGTGA. This CDR3 has 12 residues. V was cut by 6 bases and J by 7 bases, with 10 bases left in between. The CDR3 sequence: CASSVGGNEQFF. Here the CDR3 DNA reads TGTGCCAGCAGTGTAGGCGGGAATGAGCAGTTCTTC.

Note on this clone: A much larger clone is a single base away; this may be a read error. The same CDR3 is also encoded by other DNA sequences in this sample. The chain links TRBV15 to TRBJ2-1; D is possibly TRBD1 (6 bases). The CDR3 spans 18 residues. V lost 0 bases to trimming and J lost 1 base, with 16 bases between them. Germline V CDR1 and CDR2: LNHNV, YYDKDF (reference sequence). The CDR3 spells CATSRDRKTGGSYNEQFF. CDR3 DNA: TGTGCCACCAGCAGAGATCGGAAGACAGGTGGATCCTACAATGAGCAGTTCTTC.

This clone was detected ten times or more. This chain's CDR3 is CASSLTGNEQYF. CDR3 coding DNA: TGTGCCAGCAGTTTAACAGGCAACGAGCAGTACTTC. This chain uses TRBV28 with TRBJ2-7; D might be TRBD1 (5 bases). The germline V gene has CDR1 MDHEN and CDR2 SYDVKM. This CDR3 region has 12 residues. V was trimmed by 2 bases and J by 5 bases, leaving 7 bases between them.

Worth noting for this clone: At one end, the junction sequence differs from germline, possibly due to a read error. DNA of the CDR3: TGCAGTGCTAGTCTGGCGGGTGGCACCGGTGAGCGGTTTTTT. This codes for CSASLAGGTGERFF. The chain links TRBV20-1 to TRBJ2-2, with D maybe TRBD2 (5 bases). Germline CDR1 is DFQATT and CDR2 is SNEGSKA (reference sequence). The CDR3 extends over 14 amino acids.

This clone was seen repeatedly, ten times or more. The chain has TRBV28 and TRBJ1-3, with 7 bases that match TRBD1. CDR1 and CDR2 (germline): MDHEN, SYDVKM. V was clipped by 3 bases and J by 0 bases; unmatched bases: 5. The CDR3 covers 16 residues. The CDR3 here is CASSFPTGSSGNTIYF. The CDR3 DNA reads as TGTGCCAGCAGTTTTCCGACAGGGAGCTCTGGAAACACCATATATTTT.

The sample holds many counts of this clone. V usage is TRBV12-3 or TRBV12-4 and J usage is TRBJ2-1, with 10 bases matching TRBD1. There are 14 residues in the CDR3. The V gene end was trimmed by 6 bases and the J gene end by 4 bases; junction bases not matched to a gene: 3. The CDR3 region is CASRRTGGYNEQFF. CDR3 bases: TGTGCCAGCAGGCGGACAGGGGGATACAATGAGCAGTTCTTC.

As for this clone: Given a much more abundant clone one base away, this may be a read error. This chain uses TRBV5-4 with TRBJ1-3, with D unresolved. Germline-derived CDR1 and CDR2 are SGHNT and YYREEE (reference sequence). V was shortened by 4 bases and J by 4 bases, with 12 bases between the two germline ends. The CDR3 extends over 14 amino acids. The CDR3 loop is CASSGDWRGNTIYF. CDR3 in DNA: TGTGCCAGCAGCGGCGACTGGCGCGGAAACACCATATATTTT. Based on the CDR3 plus reference TRBV5-4 and TRBJ1-3, the full variable domain is ETGVTQSPTHLIKTRGQQVTLRCSSQSGHNTVSWYQQALGQGPQFIFQYYREEENGRGNFPPRFSGLQFPNYSSELNVNALELDDSALYLCASSGDWRGNTIYFGEGSWLTVV.

This clone was observed many times. The gene calls are TRBV12-3 or TRBV12-4 and TRBJ2-5; D perhaps matches TRBD2 (7 bases). Trimming stripped 6 bases from V and 9 bases from J, with 17 bases between. CDR3 length: 13 residues. CDR3 in DNA: TGTGCCAGCAGAAAGGGAGGGGGGGACCCCCAGTACTTC. This sequence encodes CASRKGGGDPQYF.

This clone was detected only a few times. The chain links TRBV28 to TRBJ2-2; 7 bases are a match to TRBD1. Germline V gene sequence: CDR1 MDHEN, CDR2 SYDVKM. The CDR3 is 15 residues long. V was clipped by 8 bases and J by 4 bases; unmatched bases: 10. DNA of the CDR3: TGTGCCAGCGGAAGAGGACAGGCATTCACCGGGGAGCTGTTTTTT. This encodes CASGRGQAFTGELFF.

CDR3 amino acids: CASSQVHRLGEQYF. The CDR3 DNA is TGCGCCAGCAGCCAAGTTCACAGGTTGGGAGAGCAGTACTTC. The chain uses TRBV4-1 and TRBJ2-7, with D possibly being TRBD1 (5 bases). The CDR3 has 14 amino acids. Germline loops: CDR1 MGHRA, CDR2 YSYEKL. V was shortened by 1 base and J by 7 bases, with 14 bases between the two germline ends.

This clone was detected a few times. One end of the junction is discordant with germline, which a read error may explain. The chain carries TRBV28 and TRBJ1-2; a possible D gene is TRBD1 (6 bases). The CDR3 covers 15 residues. Germline V gene sequence: CDR1 MDHEN, CDR2 SYDVKM. CDR3 protein: CASSLGGAINYDYTF. In nucleotides, the CDR3 is TGTGCCAGCAGTTTAGGGGGGGCCATAAACTATGACTACACATTC.

This clone was detected ten times or more. The rearrangement uses TRBV7-6 and TRBJ2-2; D call uncertain. Trimming shortened V by 1 base and J by 8 bases, and 8 bases separated the two germline ends. The CDR3 spans 13 residues. From germline, CDR1 is SGHVS and CDR2 FNYEAQ. The CDR3 region is CASSLVLRGELFF. In DNA form, the CDR3 reads TGTGCCAGCAGCTTAGTTCTCCGAGGGGAGCTGTTTTTT.

This clone was counted at least ten times. V gene TRBV6-2 or TRBV6-3 combines with J gene TRBJ2-1; the D gene is possibly TRBD1 (5 bases). V gave up 10 bases and J gave up 7 bases, with 23 bases separating them. CDR1 and CDR2 from the germline V gene are MNHEY and SVGEGT. This CDR3 is 15 amino acids long. CDR3 loop: CATEETELRTNEQFF. The CDR3 DNA follows: TGTGCCACCGAGGAAACAGAGCTTAGGACAAATGAGCAGTTCTTC.

The rearrangement joins TRBV20-1 to TRBJ2-7, with 8 positions matching TRBD1. V lost 6 bases to trimming and J lost 3 bases; unmatched junction nucleotides: 10. The germline V gene encodes CDR1 DFQATT and CDR2 SNEGSKA (reference sequence). This CDR3 has 14 amino acids. The CDR3 coding sequence is TGCAGTGCGGAACAGACAGGGGCTGTCTACGAGCAGTACTTC. Its translation: CSAEQTGAVYEQYF.

At least ten counts were recorded for this clone. V usage is TRBV20-1 and J usage is TRBJ1-2; a weak D match, TRBD1 (5 bases). This CDR3 region has 14 residues. Per germline, CDR1 DFQATT and CDR2 SNEGSKA (reference sequence). The germline V and J ends were trimmed by 1 base and 4 bases, with 13 bases remaining between them. CDR3 residues: CSARVGLVFYGYTF. The DNA for the CDR3 is TGCAGTGCTAGAGTGGGACTGGTTTTCTATGGCTACACCTTC.

This clone came up many times. Germline is not matched at one junction end, which may reflect a read error. The gene calls are TRBV2 and TRBJ2-7; D is perhaps TRBD2 (6 bases). The CDR3 totals 14 residues. From germline, CDR1 is SNHLY and CDR2 FYNNEI. CDR3 sequence: CASNSGKLGGEQYF. The CDR3 bases are TGTGCCAGCAACAGCGGTAAGTTGGGAGGAGAGCAATACTTC.

This clone has at least ten counts. This chain links TRBV30 with TRBJ2-4, with D tentatively TRBD1 (6 bases). There are 14 residues in the CDR3. Trimming pared 2 bases from V and 3 bases from J, leaving 11 bases between. Germline loops: CDR1 GTSNPN, CDR2 SVGIG (reference sequence). CDR3 nucleotide sequence: TGTGCCTGGAGTATCGGACAGTACAAAAACATTCAGTACTTC. Residues: CAWSIGQYKNIQYF.

A few counts support this clone. The junction departs from the called germline gene at one end, perhaps through a read error. The V and J genes are TRBV28 and TRBJ1-1; weak D call: TRBD1 (5 bases). CDR1 and CDR2 from the germline V gene are MDHEN and SYDVKM. This CDR3 has 13 residues. CDR3 nucleotides: TGTGCCAGCAGTCTGGGGACGAACACTGAGGCTTTATTT. This codes for CASSLGTNTEALF.

In its sample, this clone was seen many times. J is TRBJ2-1 and V is TRBV20-1; 8 bases are a match to TRBD2. Germline V CDR1 and CDR2: DFQATT, SNEGSKA (reference sequence). The CDR3 contains 14 residues. V lost 6 bases and J lost 4; bases outside the gene matches: 8. CDR3: CSAPGTRYYNEQFF. For the CDR3, the DNA is TGCAGTGCCCCCGGGACTAGGTATTACAATGAGCAGTTCTTC.

This clone was seen at least ten times. The chain links TRBV5-8 to TRBJ2-7; the D gene is possibly TRBD1 (6 bases). With 1 base removed from V and 1 base from J, the gap between germline ends came to 9 bases. The CDR3 is 14 residues long. Per the germline V gene, CDR1 is SGHTS and CDR2 is YDEGEE. The CDR3 DNA reads as TGTGCCAGCAGCTTGAGGGACACTTCCTACGAGCAGTACTTC. Translating gives CASSLRDTSYEQYF.

J is TRBJ1-2 and V is TRBV11-2; D is undetermined. Trimming took 5 bases from V and 8 from J, leaving 12 bases between them. The CDR3 totals 12 residues. Germline V gene lookup returns CDR1 SGHAT and CDR2 FQNNGV. The chain's CDR3 is CASSQKPPGYTF. As DNA, the CDR3 is TGTGCCAGCAGCCAGAAACCACCAGGCTACACCTTC.

A word on this clone: A much larger clone is a single base away; this may be a read error. The chain has TRBV19 and TRBJ2-2, with a possible D match to TRBD2 (5 bases). Germline lookup yields CDR1 LNHDA and CDR2 SQIVND (reference sequence). The CDR3 runs 14 residues. CDR3 region: CASSSWPNTGDLFF. CDR3 in DNA: TGTGCCAGTAGTTCTTGGCCCAACACCGGGGATCTGTTTTTT.